This T cell receptor beta chain emerged from a study of radiation and T cells in renal cell carcinoma. Study results and limitations: Pretreatment tumor biopsies were lacking, so baseline clonotypes are unknown.

Sample time point: blood 2 weeks post-SBRT. Treatment: 15 Gy SBRT to primary tumor, nephrectomy 4 weeks later. Of note for this clone: Its antigen remains unidentified.

Germline V CDR1 and CDR2: SGHRS, YFSETQ. Trimming pared 0 bases from V and 1 base from J, leaving 13 bases between. The CDR3 consists of 16 residues. Assay used: immunoSEQ multiplex PCR; TCRdb lists only in-frame clones, some missing. This table has 95,000 to 150,000 clones, about four fifths appearing once. This rearrangement joins TRBV5-1 to TRBJ2-5; D uncertain. The source is a man in his fifties or sixties with renal cell carcinoma. This sample comprised blood, obtained from a patient whose treatment included radiotherapy and nephrectomy. CDR3 region: CASSLAIVRFQETQYF. As DNA, the CDR3 is TGCGCCAGCAGCTTGGCTATTGTCAGGTTCCAAGAGACCCAGTACTTC.